A selection of T cell receptor beta chains follows, all from one sample in a study of blood T cell repertoires in COVID-19. Sequencing used immunoSEQ multiplex PCR; TCRdb keeps in-frame clones, though not all of them. The table records about 250,000 clones, 87% of them present only once. The specimen was peripheral blood. Receptor source: a man younger than 30 with active or convalescent COVID-19. Both conserved end residues are part of each CDR3. The order of the fields is D gene, J gene, V gene, clone size, CDR3 DNA, CDR3 protein. D genes are given only for firm matches. Size tells how often a clone was seen (once, few, many) or the class of an expanded clone, and some rows leave it out.

D gene: NA; J gene: TRBJ1-6; V gene: TRBV6-5; clone size: NA; CDR3 DNA: TGTGCCAGCAGTCTGGGACATCTTAATTCACCCCTCCACTTT; CDR3 protein: CASSLGHLNSPLHF
D gene: NA; J gene: TRBJ2-7; V gene: TRBV5-5; clone size: NA; CDR3 DNA: TGTGCCAGCAGTTACCGGGACAAGAGCTCCTACGAGCAGTACTTC; CDR3 protein: CASSYRDKSSYEQYF
D gene: TRBD1; J gene: TRBJ1-5; V gene: TRBV15; clone size: NA; CDR3 DNA: TGTGCCACAAGACAGGGGGCCCTCAATCAGCCCCAGCATTTT; CDR3 protein: CATRQGALNQPQHF
D gene: NA; J gene: TRBJ2-3; V gene: TRBV7-9; clone size: NA; CDR3 DNA: TGTGCCAGCCTACTACGGTCCCCATATTTT; CDR3 protein: CASLLRSPYF
D gene: NA; J gene: TRBJ2-1; V gene: TRBV15; clone size: NA; CDR3 DNA: TGTGCCACCAGCAGAGACCTGGGAGTTCCGGGGAATGAGCAGTTCTTC; CDR3 protein: CATSRDLGVPGNEQFF
D gene: NA; J gene: TRBJ2-1; V gene: TRBV5-1; clone size: NA; CDR3 DNA: TGCGCCAGCAGAATACTAGTGGAGTCCTACAATGAGCAGTTCTTC; CDR3 protein: CASRILVESYNEQFF
D gene: TRBD1; J gene: TRBJ1-6; V gene: TRBV3-1/TRBV3-2; clone size: NA; CDR3 DNA: TGTGCCAGCAGCCGACGGACAGGGGCCTTCTCTGATTCACCCCTCCACTTT; CDR3 protein: CASSRRTGAFSDSPLHF
D gene: TRBD2; J gene: TRBJ2-3; V gene: TRBV4-3; clone size: NA; CDR3 DNA: TGCGCCAGCAGCCAGGCTAGCGGGGGGACAGATACGCAGTATTTT; CDR3 protein: CASSQASGGTDTQYF
D gene: NA; J gene: TRBJ2-7; V gene: TRBV12-3/TRBV12-4; clone size: NA; CDR3 DNA: TGTGCCAGCAGTTTAGGGAGGAGGGAGCAGTACTTC; CDR3 protein: CASSLGRREQYF
D gene: TRBD1; J gene: TRBJ1-1; V gene: TRBV5-1; clone size: NA; CDR3 DNA: TGCGCCAGCAGCTTGGGAGGACAGGGTTTCGGAGGGGCTTTCTTT; CDR3 protein: CASSLGGQGFGGAFF
D gene: NA; J gene: TRBJ2-5; V gene: TRBV28; clone size: NA; CDR3 DNA: TGTGCCAGCAGTTCACTGGAGACCCAGTACTTC; CDR3 protein: CASSSLETQYF
D gene: NA; J gene: TRBJ1-6; V gene: TRBV5-5; clone size: NA; CDR3 DNA: TGTGCCAGCACAGAGGCTGCAGGGGATTCACCCCTCCACTTT; CDR3 protein: CASTEAAGDSPLHF
D gene: NA; J gene: TRBJ2-7; V gene: TRBV6-6; clone size: NA; CDR3 DNA: TGTGCCAGCAGTACTACATACGAGCAGTACTTC; CDR3 protein: CASSTTYEQYF
D gene: TRBD2; J gene: TRBJ2-3; V gene: TRBV4-3; clone size: NA; CDR3 DNA: TGCGCCAGCAGCCAAGATCTCGGGGCGGGGGGCACAGATACGCAGTATTTT; CDR3 protein: CASSQDLGAGGTDTQYF
D gene: NA; J gene: TRBJ1-1; V gene: TRBV28; clone size: few; CDR3 DNA: TGTGCCAGCAGCTACAGGGTTGGGGCTTTCTTT; CDR3 protein: CASSYRVGAFF
D gene: TRBD1; J gene: TRBJ1-1; V gene: TRBV12-3/TRBV12-4; clone size: NA; CDR3 DNA: TGTGCCAGCAGGACGACAGGGACGGGTGAAGCTTTCTTT; CDR3 protein: CASRTTGTGEAFF
D gene: NA; J gene: TRBJ2-1; V gene: TRBV9; clone size: NA; CDR3 DNA: TGTGCCAGCAGCGTAGAAGATGGGGGGAATGAGCAGTTCTTC; CDR3 protein: CASSVEDGGNEQFF
D gene: NA; J gene: TRBJ2-7; V gene: TRBV27; clone size: NA; CDR3 DNA: TGTGCCAGCAGTTCCGGACTGTCAGAGCAGTACTTC; CDR3 protein: CASSSGLSEQYF
D gene: NA; J gene: TRBJ2-3; V gene: TRBV11-2; clone size: NA; CDR3 DNA: TGTGCCAGCGAGCTAGACACAGATACGCAGTATTTT; CDR3 protein: CASELDTDTQYF
D gene: NA; J gene: TRBJ1-4; V gene: TRBV7-9; clone size: few; CDR3 DNA: TGTGCCAGCAGCCCCGACGGGGTACACGAAAAACTGTTTTTT; CDR3 protein: CASSPDGVHEKLFF
D gene: NA; J gene: TRBJ1-1; V gene: TRBV4-3; clone size: NA; CDR3 DNA: TGCGCCAGCAGCCAAGATTATGGACTGATGAACACTGAAGCTTTCTTT; CDR3 protein: CASSQDYGLMNTEAFF
D gene: TRBD1; J gene: TRBJ1-4; V gene: TRBV14; clone size: NA; CDR3 DNA: TGTGCCAGCAGCCAAGCTGGGGGGCTGGACAGGAGGGATGAAAAACTGTTTTTT; CDR3 protein: CASSQAGGLDRRDEKLFF